The rows below give T cell receptor beta chains drawn from one sample of a study of CD8 T cells in Susac syndrome. TCRdb ran MiXCR on the immunoSEQ multiplex PCR reads and lists one entry per CDR3 protein. The sample consists of approximately 26,000 distinct CDR3 sequences, 94% of them appearing once. Sequenced sample: CD8+ T cells from PBMCs. These receptors were collected from a human donor in good health. CDR3s include the opening cysteine and the closing phenylalanine or tryptophan. The D gene is left open where the match is weak. Size values are once, few and many counts, or a class for expanded clones, and some rows have none.

clone_size j_call v_call d_call cdr3_aa cdr3_nt
- TRBJ1-6 TRBV12-3/TRBV12-4 - CASSLGATYSPLHF TGTGCCAGCAGTTTGGGAGCGACTTATTCACCCCTCCACTTT
- TRBJ2-2 TRBV7-9 - CASSRAGRNTGELFF TGTGCCAGCAGCCGGGCAGGGCGGAACACCGGGGAGCTGTTTTTT
- TRBJ2-7 TRBV6-1 TRBD1 CASSRTGGDEQYF TGTGCCAGCAGCCGGACAGGGGGCGACGAGCAGTACTTC
- TRBJ2-5 TRBV20-1 TRBD1 CSARPTPSDRYQETQYF TGCAGTGCTAGGCCCACTCCCTCGGACAGGTACCAAGAGACCCAGTACTTC
- TRBJ1-2 TRBV7-2 - CASSFFQENYGYTF TGTGCCAGCAGCTTTTTCCAGGAAAACTATGGCTACACCTTC
once TRBJ1-1 TRBV3-1 - CASSRFGEAFF TGTGCCAGCAGCCGTTTCGGTGAAGCTTTCTTT
- TRBJ2-7 TRBV21-1 - CASRSGGTTGEQYF TGTGCCAGCCGATCAGGGGGAACGACGGGCGAGCAGTACTTC
- TRBJ1-1 TRBV27 - CASGNTEAFF TGTGCCAGCGGGAACACTGAAGCTTTCTTT
- TRBJ1-1 TRBV19 - CASSMTGTTEAFF TGTGCCAGTAGTATGACGGGAACAACTGAAGCTTTCTTT
few TRBJ2-7 TRBV27 - CASSSQGREQYF TGTGCCAGCAGTTCCCAGGGGAGGGAGCAGTACTTC
- TRBJ1-2 TRBV7-2 TRBD1 CASSPDRGGGYTF TGTGCCAGCAGCCCGGACAGGGGGGGTGGCTACACCTTC
- TRBJ2-6 TRBV13 - CASSLQGSGANVLTF TGTGCCAGCAGTCTCCAAGGGTCAGGGGCCAACGTCCTGACTTTC
- TRBJ2-3 TRBV6-2/TRBV6-3 - CASSYGVTSTTDTQYF TGTGCCAGCAGTTACGGGGTGACTTCCACCACAGATACGCAGTATTTT
once TRBJ2-3 TRBV9 TRBD1 CASSLTGVTDTQYF TGTGCCAGCAGCCTCACAGGGGTTACAGATACGCAGTATTTT
- TRBJ1-1 TRBV10-2 - CASSGGERAFF TGCGCCAGCAGTGGGGGGGAGAGGGCTTTCTTT
- TRBJ1-2 TRBV2 TRBD1 CASSESTGGEGYGYTF TGTGCCAGCAGCGAATCGACAGGGGGCGAAGGCTATGGCTACACCTTC
- TRBJ1-5 TRBV21-1 - CASSKRRTEDNQPQHF TGTGCCAGCAGCAAACGTAGGACAGAAGACAATCAGCCCCAGCATTTT
- TRBJ2-3 TRBV4-3 TRBD1 CASSRTGESADTQYF TGCGCCAGCAGCCGGACAGGGGAGTCGGCAGATACGCAGTATTTT
- TRBJ2-1 TRBV20-1 - CSAPGESAYNEQFF TGCAGTGCTCCGGGGGAGTCTGCTTACAATGAGCAGTTCTTC
- TRBJ2-2 TRBV6-1 - CASSVSLDTGELFF TGTGCCAGCTCTGTGAGTCTGGACACCGGGGAGCTGTTTTTT
once TRBJ1-1 TRBV29-1 - CSTRDGNTEAFF TGCAGCACCAGAGACGGGAACACTGAAGCTTTCTTT
- TRBJ2-7 TRBV27 - CASSLEGTPFYEQYF TGTGCCAGCAGTTTAGAGGGAACCCCTTTCTACGAGCAGTACTTC
- TRBJ1-5 TRBV5-1 TRBD1 CASSFGDREQPQHF TGCGCCAGCAGCTTTGGGGACAGGGAGCAGCCCCAGCATTTT
- TRBJ2-5 TRBV9 - CASNRGAIQETQYF TGTGCCAGCAACCGGGGGGCTATACAAGAGACCCAGTACTTC
- TRBJ1-6 TRBV7-2 - CASSPGTVGSPLHF TGTGCCAGCAGCCCAGGAACCGTCGGGTCACCCCTCCACTTT
- TRBJ2-7 TRBV3-1 - CASSQGSETDEQYF TGTGCCAGCAGCCAAGGCTCAGAGACGGACGAGCAGTACTTC
- TRBJ2-1 TRBV4-3 - CASSQDMWAVSYNEQFF TGCGCCAGCAGCCAAGATATGTGGGCCGTCTCCTACAATGAGCAGTTCTTC
- TRBJ2-1 TRBV12-3/TRBV12-4 - CASSFSTEWNEQFF TGTGCCAGCAGTTTTTCGACTGAATGGAATGAGCAGTTCTTC
- TRBJ2-1 TRBV6-5 TRBD2 CASSYAGGRINEQFF TGTGCCAGCAGTTATGCGGGGGGGCGGATCAATGAGCAGTTCTTC
- TRBJ1-3 TRBV5-4 - CASSLGAASGNTIYF TGTGCCAGCAGCTTGGGGGCAGCGTCGGGAAACACCATATATTTT
once TRBJ2-7 TRBV7-2 TRBD2 CASSSRGGTYEQYF TGTGCCAGCAGCTCCCGGGGGGGCACCTACGAGCAGTACTTC
- TRBJ2-1 TRBV29-1 - CSLSDRSNNEQFF TGCAGCCTATCAGACAGGAGCAACAATGAGCAGTTCTTC
- TRBJ2-7 TRBV3-1 - CASSAPGLDYEQYF TGTGCCAGCAGCGCCCCGGGACTTGATTACGAGCAGTACTTC
- TRBJ2-3 TRBV10-3 TRBD2 CAISRPDYKAGVGKVVRTDTQYF TGTGCCATCAGTAGGCCCGACTATAAAGCGGGGGTGGGAAAGGTAGTCCGCACAGATACGCAGTATTTT
- TRBJ2-7 TRBV7-2 - CASSFLGRRGEQYF TGTGCCAGCAGCTTTTTGGGCCGTCGGGGAGAGCAGTACTTC
- TRBJ1-2 TRBV5-4 - CASSPDTTGYTF TGTGCCAGCAGCCCTGACACGACTGGCTACACCTTC
once TRBJ2-3 TRBV11-2 TRBD2 CASSPGLAGHQSTDTQYF TGTGCCAGCAGCCCAGGACTAGCGGGCCACCAGAGCACAGATACGCAGTATTTT
- TRBJ2-7 TRBV7-9 TRBD2 CASSLTSGGYGYEQYF TGTGCCAGCAGCTTAACTAGCGGGGGATATGGCTACGAGCAGTACTTC
- TRBJ1-1 TRBV7-9 - CASSLGGVEAFF TGTGCCAGCAGCTTAGGGGGCGTTGAAGCCTTCTTT
- TRBJ2-2 TRBV2 - CASTSDTGELFF TGTGCCAGCACATCGGACACCGGGGAGCTGTTTTTT
- TRBJ1-6 TRBV7-2 - CASSSIQGYNSPLHF TGTGCCAGCAGCTCGATACAGGGATATAATTCACCCCTCCACTTT
- TRBJ2-1 TRBV27 - CASSPRLYNEQFF TGTGCCAGCAGCCCTAGACTATACAATGAGCAGTTCTTC
- TRBJ2-7 TRBV27 - CASKASIYEQYF TGTGCCAGCAAAGCTAGTATCTACGAGCAGTACTTC
once TRBJ2-3 TRBV27 - CASSFLARDTDTQYF TGTGCCAGCAGTTTTCTGGCGCGGGACACAGATACGCAGTATTTT
few TRBJ2-3 TRBV20-1 - CSASVPGGGRRSTDTQYF TGCAGTGCTAGTGTACCAGGGGGAGGGCGGAGAAGCACAGATACGCAGTATTTT
- TRBJ2-1 TRBV6-5 TRBD2 CASSYGGGRNEQFF TGTGCCAGCAGTTACGGCGGGGGGAGGAATGAGCAGTTCTTC
- TRBJ2-7 TRBV20-1 - CSARSPSGFEQYF TGCAGTGCTAGGTCTCCCTCGGGATTCGAGCAGTACTTC